The subject of this entry is one TCR beta chain. Its antigen is not identified. The record originates from a study of cytomegalovirus exposure and HLA in healthy donors. A multiplex PCR was run with 60 Vbeta primers and 13 Jbeta primers. Libraries were prepared by immunoSEQ multiplex PCR; TCRdb keeps only in-frame clonotypes and omits some of them. The sample consists of some 150,000 clones, 82% of them appearing once. Study-level results: In an earlier analysis, about 87% or about 30%: the productive usage of most TCR beta V segments.

V was cut by 0 bases and J by 0 bases, with 9 bases left in between. The germline V gene has CDR1 LGHNA and CDR2 YSLEER. This CDR3 has 16 residues. Sequencing used PBMCs. This TCR came from a male donor in good health and CMV-seronegative. The chain employs TRBV4-3 and TRBJ1-5; the D is unclear. The CDR3 reads CASSQDSGYSNQPQHF. DNA of the CDR3: TGCGCCAGCAGCCAAGATTCAGGATATAGCAATCAGCCCCAGCATTTT.